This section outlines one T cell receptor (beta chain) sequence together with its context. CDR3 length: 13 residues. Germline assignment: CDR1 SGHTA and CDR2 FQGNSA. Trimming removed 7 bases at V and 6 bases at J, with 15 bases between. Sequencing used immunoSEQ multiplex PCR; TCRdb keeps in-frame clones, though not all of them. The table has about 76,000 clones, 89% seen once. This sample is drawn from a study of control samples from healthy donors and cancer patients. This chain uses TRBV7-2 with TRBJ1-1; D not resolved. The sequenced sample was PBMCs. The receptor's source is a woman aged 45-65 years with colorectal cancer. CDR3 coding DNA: TGTGCCAGCAACTCCGGGTCCAGATCTGAAGCTTTCTTT. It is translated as CASNSGSRSEAFF.